The 15 T cell receptor beta chains presented below share a single source sample, sequenced in a study of OX40 agonist ivuxolimab in advanced cancers. Profiling relied on immunoSEQ multiplex PCR, and the TCRdb table lists in-frame clones only, not all of them. Of roughly 45,000 clones listed, about 90% are singletons. Sequences were derived from CD4+ or CD8+ T cells sorted from blood, sampled in a trial of the OX40 agonist ivuxolimab. These receptors were taken from an adult with an advanced solid tumor such as melanoma, head and neck, liver or kidney cancer.

The table lists this clone with a count of one. The chain joins TRBV2 to TRBJ1-1; D is ambiguous. Trimming took 4 bases from V and 1 from J, leaving 4 bases between them. The CDR3 loop spans 12 amino acids. Per germline, CDR1 SNHLY and CDR2 FYNNEI. CDR3 sequence reads: CASSVGNTEAFF. CDR3 bases: TGTGCCAGCAGTGTCGGGAACACTGAAGCTTTCTTT.

This chain connects TRBV4-2 to TRBJ2-6; the D is unclear. The germline CDR1 and CDR2 sequences are LGHNA and YNFKEQ. Deletions cut 0 bases from V and 1 base from J, with 4 bases between. The CDR3 loop spans 15 amino acids. CDR3 DNA sequence: TGTGCCAGCAGCCAAGATCGTTCTGGGGCCAACGTCCTGACTTTC. This gives the protein CASSQDRSGANVLTF.

CDR3 protein: CASSEAWLAGGKTQYF. DNA for the CDR3: TGTGCCAGCAGTGAAGCTTGGCTAGCGGGGGGTAAGACCCAGTACTTC. The chain links TRBV6-1 to TRBJ2-5; TRBD2 aligns across 11 bases. The CDR3 contains 16 residues. The V gene end was trimmed by 0 bases and the J gene end by 6 bases; junction bases not matched to a gene: 6. Germline values: CDR1 MNHNS, CDR2 SASEGT.

CDR3 sequence: CASSPGRLGNTEAFF. The CDR3 coding sequence is TGTGCCAGCAGCCCCGGACGGTTGGGGAACACTGAAGCTTTCTTT. The chain combines TRBV2 with TRBJ1-1; D remains ambiguous. The germline gives CDR1 SNHLY, CDR2 FYNNEI. V was cut by 6 bases and J by 1 base, with 15 bases left in between. The CDR3 spans 15 residues.

The chain has TRBV7-6 and TRBJ1-4; a possible D gene is TRBD1 (5 bases). Trimming shortened V by 5 bases and J by 8 bases, and 18 bases separated the two germline ends. This CDR3 has 15 residues. The V gene's germline CDR1 is SGHVS and CDR2 FNYEAQ. CDR3 in DNA: TGTGCCAGCAGCCCCAGGACAACTCAAGGGGAAAAACTGTTTTTT. This encodes CASSPRTTQGEKLFF.

This chain links TRBV7-9 with TRBJ1-5, with D perhaps TRBD1 (6 bases). The germline V gene has CDR1 SEHNR and CDR2 FQNEAQ (reference sequence). Trimming stripped 4 bases from V and 0 bases from J, with 10 bases between. The CDR3 has 15 amino acids. The CDR3 nucleotides read TGTGCCAGCAGCTCTAGCAGGGGTAGCAATCAGCCCCAGCATTTT. It encodes CASSSSRGSNQPQHF.

The chain recombines TRBV5-1 with TRBJ1-1, with a tentative D call TRBD1 (5 bases). With 4 bases removed from V and 4 bases from J, the gap between germline ends came to 14 bases. The CDR3 contains 14 residues. CDR1 and CDR2 from the germline V gene are SGHRS and YFSETQ. CDR3 loop: CASSGALAGTEAFF. The DNA of the CDR3 is TGCGCCAGCAGCGGGGCCTTGGCCGGCACTGAAGCTTTCTTT.

The chain employs TRBV5-4 and TRBJ2-3; 8 bases are shared with TRBD2. The V gene's germline CDR1 is SGHNT and CDR2 YYREEE (reference sequence). This CDR3 comprises 13 residues. The V segment lost 4 bases and the J segment 6 bases; nucleotides outside the gene matches: 4. Here the CDR3 reads CASSRGGADTQYF. CDR3 DNA: TGTGCCAGCAGCCGGGGGGGGGCCGATACGCAGTATTTT. Combining the CDR3 with reference TRBV5-4 and TRBJ2-3 gives the whole variable domain ETGVTQSPTHLIKTRGQQVTLRCSSQSGHNTVSWYQQALGQGPQFIFQYYREEENGRGNFPPRFSGLQFPNYSSELNVNALELDDSALYLCASSRGGADTQYFGPGTRLTVL.

The V gene is TRBV4-1, the J gene TRBJ1-5, with D possibly TRBD1 on 5 matching bases. This CDR3 region has 15 residues. Germline lookup yields CDR1 MGHRA and CDR2 YSYEKL. Trimming took 4 bases from V and 0 from J, leaving 10 bases between them. The CDR3 region is CASSRGQFSNQPQHF. The DNA for the CDR3 is TGCGCCAGCAGCCGAGGACAATTTAGCAATCAGCCCCAGCATTTT.

The chain is built from TRBV9 and TRBJ1-1, with D possibly TRBD1 on 6 matching bases. The germline V gene encodes CDR1 SGDLS and CDR2 YYNGEE. This CDR3 is built from 15 residues. With 0 bases removed from V and 6 bases from J, the gap between germline ends came to 15 bases. The CDR3: CASSVGQAPTAEAFF. The DNA of the CDR3 is TGTGCCAGCAGCGTAGGACAGGCCCCGACGGCTGAAGCTTTCTTT.

V and J are TRBV7-8 and TRBJ1-4; D may be TRBD1 (5 bases). The CDR3 sequence is 14 residues long. V lost 9 bases and J 3 bases, leaving 14 bases between the germline ends. Germline values: CDR1 SGHVS, CDR2 FQNEAQ. The CDR3 loop is CASAPGLSNEKLFF. CDR3 in DNA: TGTGCCAGTGCTCCGGGACTCTCTAATGAAAAACTGTTTTTT.

The chain is built from TRBV5-1 and TRBJ2-7; 12 bases align to TRBD1. The V gene's germline CDR1 is SGHRS and CDR2 YFSETQ. The junction had 7 bases not matched to a gene; V was cut back by 5 bases and J by 7 bases. The CDR3 is 14 amino acids. The CDR3 sequence is CASRRDRGREEQYF. The DNA of the CDR3 is TGCGCCAGCAGGCGGGACAGGGGGCGCGAAGAGCAGTACTTC.

This clone was seen only a few times. J is TRBJ1-1 and V is TRBV6-5; D call uncertain. V lost 2 bases and J lost 1, with 5 bases in between. CDR1 MNHEY and CDR2 SVGAGI come from the germline V gene. The CDR3 sequence is 13 residues long. The CDR3: CASSYGENTEAFF. As DNA, the CDR3 is TGTGCCAGCAGTTACGGGGAGAACACTGAAGCTTTCTTT.

V gene TRBV10-3 combines with J gene TRBJ2-3; D is tentatively TRBD1 or TRBD2 (5 bases each). Trimming took 0 bases from V and 6 from J, leaving 19 bases between them. The CDR3 runs to 17 residues. Germline V lookup: CDR1 ENHRY, CDR2 SYGVKD. The CDR3 region is CAISESEGPLPADTQYF. CDR3 nucleotides: TGTGCCATCAGTGAGTCCGAGGGGCCCCTACCCGCGGATACGCAGTATTTT.

V and J are TRBV20-1 and TRBJ1-1, with D hard to call. The germline CDR1 and CDR2 sequences are DFQATT and SNEGSKA (reference sequence). V was trimmed by 3 bases and J by 8 bases, leaving 10 bases between them. The CDR3 covers 11 residues. The DNA of the CDR3 is TGCAGTGCTAGTATGAGACTGGAAGCTTTCTTT. It translates to CSASMRLEAFF.